Following are 18 T cell receptor beta chains from one sample sequenced in a study of naive and memory T cell subsets (dated by TCRdb to the late 2010s). The study at large found these results: A few larger clonotypes were present in naive repertoires, especially CD8 naive repertoires, and these clonotypes were possibly memory cells re-expressing CD45RA.

The antigens of these receptors remain unknown. Libraries came from UMI-ligation and nested PCR. Sequencing took place on an Illumina MiSeq. The beta constant-region primer was an equimolar mix of two oligonucleotides covering both TRBC1 and TRBC2. The ligated cDNA went through four rounds of PCR with nested alpha and beta constant-region primers together with the SP2 primer. TCRdb applied fastp at Q25 and MiXCR to the public reads, then kept only in-frame beta chains. Each entry merges the rows of one CDR3 protein and shows their most common DNA and genes. Counted in this sample were 120,000 to 150,000 distinct CDR3 sequences; more than 15% of them appeared once. The leading ten clones occupy more than 0.6% of the sample. The sample comprised naive CD8+ T cells from blood. The label giving this sample's cell subset or site can be read as: naive T cells, CD45RA high CD27+. The receptors stem from a human donor in good health.

The CDR3 nucleotides are TGTGCCAGCAGCTTAACCGGGATTAGCTCCTATGGCTACACCTTC. Residues: CASSLTGISSYGYTF. V is TRBV11-2 and J is TRBJ1-2; D is ambiguous. The V and J ends lost 2 bases and 4 bases respectively, with 14 bases between them. This CDR3 contains 15 residues. Germline CDR1 is SGHAT and CDR2 is FQNNGV.

This clonotype has more than one count but fewer than ten. The chain is built from TRBV11-2 and TRBJ1-5, with D possibly TRBD1 on 5 matching bases. The ends were cut back, 1 base at V and 5 bases at J, with 6 bases in the middle. From germline, CDR1 is SGHAT and CDR2 FQNNGV. The CDR3 covers 13 residues. CDR3 sequence (DNA): TGTGCCAGCAGCTTAGGGGGCCATCAGCCCCAGCATTTT. Amino acid sequence: CASSLGGHQPQHF.

This chain links TRBV27 with TRBJ1-1, with D possibly matching TRBD1 (6 bases). With 3 bases removed from V and 4 bases from J, the gap between germline ends came to 12 bases. Germline-derived CDR1 and CDR2 are MNHEY and SMNVEV (reference sequence). The CDR3 is made up of 14 amino acids. CDR3 in amino acids: CASSFSRGFTEAFF. The CDR3 coding sequence is TGTGCCAGCAGTTTTAGCAGGGGTTTCACTGAAGCTTTCTTT.

This clonotype has more than one count but fewer than ten. The chain employs TRBV28 and TRBJ2-5, with D maybe TRBD2 (5 bases). V dropped 3 bases and J dropped 2 bases, with 13 bases sitting between them. This CDR3 has 15 residues. Germline lookup yields CDR1 MDHEN and CDR2 SYDVKM. CDR3 coding DNA: TGTGCCAGCAGTTTCGCCGACTACCCACAAGAGACCCAGTACTTC. This codes for CASSFADYPQETQYF.

This clonotype was observed a few times. The genes are TRBV20-1 and TRBJ2-7; no clear D. Trimming removed 3 bases from V and 2 bases from J, with 11 bases in between. Germline V lookup: CDR1 DFQATT, CDR2 SNEGSKA (reference sequence). This CDR3 spans 13 amino acids. CDR3: CSARTEDPYEQYF. CDR3 nucleotide sequence: TGCAGTGCTAGGACGGAAGATCCCTACGAGCAGTACTTC.

A few counts support this clonotype. The rearrangement uses TRBV7-6 and TRBJ2-5, with D unresolved. The CDR3 covers 15 residues. Germline V gives CDR1 SGHVS, CDR2 FNYEAQ. V lost 0 bases, J lost 2 bases, and 10 bases lay in between. CDR3 amino acids: CASSLAVGPQETQYF. The CDR3 nucleotides read TGTGCCAGCAGCTTAGCGGTTGGGCCACAAGAGACCCAGTACTTC.

The chain employs TRBV3-1 and TRBJ2-3; 12 bases map to TRBD2. The germline V gene has CDR1 LGHDT and CDR2 YNNKEL (reference sequence). V lost 3 bases, J lost 0 bases, and 13 bases stayed unmatched. The CDR3 sequence is 20 residues long. The CDR3 protein is CASSQGLTSGRLLSTDTQYF. CDR3 coding DNA: TGTGCCAGCAGCCAGGGTCTGACTAGCGGGAGATTGCTGAGCACAGATACGCAGTATTTT.

This clonotype turned up a few times. The chain carries TRBV12-3 or TRBV12-4 and TRBJ2-5; no reliable D call. The V end was cut by 2 bases, the J end by 2 bases, with 12 bases between. The CDR3 runs 15 residues. CDR3 loop: CASSLLPSRQETQYF. The CDR3, as DNA: TGTGCCAGCAGTTTATTGCCGTCGCGACAAGAGACCCAGTACTTC.

DNA of the CDR3: TGTGCCAGCAGGCGACAGGGGGACTACGAGCAGTACTTC. It is translated as CASRRQGDYEQYF. V and J are TRBV28 and TRBJ2-7, with 9 bases identical to TRBD1. This CDR3 is built from 13 residues. V dropped 6 bases and J dropped 3; count of bases not matched to a gene: 3. Germline CDR1 and CDR2: MDHEN and SYDVKM.

This clonotype was seen a handful of times. The V gene is TRBV27, the J gene TRBJ2-1, with 8 bases that match TRBD1. This CDR3 region has 13 residues. Germline V gives CDR1 MNHEY, CDR2 SMNVEV (reference sequence). The trim removed 5 bases at V and 5 bases at J, leaving 2 bases unmatched. The DNA for the CDR3 is TGTGCCAGCAGTGGACAGGGTGACAATGAGCAGTTCTTC. Translated, it gives CASSGQGDNEQFF.

The V gene is TRBV27, the J gene TRBJ2-7; D tentatively reads TRBD1 or TRBD2 (5 bases each). The CDR3 sequence is 16 residues long. Germline CDR1 is MNHEY and CDR2 is SMNVEV (reference sequence). Trimming cost V 2 bases and J 5 bases, with 19 bases left between them. CDR3 nucleotides: TGTGCCAGCAGTTTACCCGGGGACGCCCCGGGGAACGAGCAGTACTTC. This codes for CASSLPGDAPGNEQYF.

The V call is TRBV30, the J call TRBJ2-7; 10 bases align to TRBD1. This CDR3 comprises 15 residues. Germline CDR1 and CDR2: GTSNPN and SVGIG (reference sequence). V was pared by 2 bases and J by 3 bases, with 7 bases of the junction left unmatched. CDR3 sequence reads: CAWSTGTGDLYEQYF. The CDR3 nucleotides read TGTGCCTGGAGTACCGGGACAGGGGACCTCTACGAGCAGTACTTC.

The V and J genes are TRBV7-8 and TRBJ1-5; D might be TRBD1 (6 bases). The CDR3 sequence is 17 residues long. Germline V lookup: CDR1 SGHVS, CDR2 FQNEAQ. V lost 4 bases to trimming and J lost 5 bases, with 21 bases between them. The CDR3 DNA is TGTGCCAGCAGCTCCGAACTTTCGGCAGGGGTCGATCAGCCCCAGCATTTT. It codes for CASSSELSAGVDQPQHF. The whole variable domain, remainder taken from reference TRBV7-8 and TRBJ1-5, is GAGVSQSPRYKVAKRGQDVALRCDPISGHVSLFWYQQALGQGPEFLTYFQNEAQLDKSGLPSDRFFAERPEGSVSTLKIQRTQQEDSAVYLCASSSELSAGVDQPQHFGDGTRLSIL.

This clonotype was counted a few times. The chain recombines TRBV6-2 or TRBV6-3 with TRBJ2-1, with TRBD2 matching over 10 bases. This CDR3 is built from 19 residues. Per the germline V gene, CDR1 is MNHEY and CDR2 is SVGEGT. V shed 3 bases, J shed 0 bases, and the junction held 11 bases outside the gene matches. In nucleotides, the CDR3 is TGTGCCAGCAGTTATAACCTAGCGGGAGACGACGTCTCCTACAATGAGCAGTTCTTC. The encoded protein is CASSYNLAGDDVSYNEQFF.

The chain carries TRBV27 and TRBJ1-5; D ambiguous. Germline CDR1 and CDR2: MNHEY and SMNVEV (reference sequence). Trimming stripped 7 bases from V and 3 bases from J, with 7 bases between. This CDR3 region has 12 residues. The CDR3 protein is CASNAPNQPQHF. In nucleotides, the CDR3 is TGTGCCAGCAACGCCCCCAATCAGCCCCAGCATTTT.

The chain recombines TRBV7-9 with TRBJ2-7; maybe TRBD2 (5 bases). Germline V gene lookup returns CDR1 SEHNR and CDR2 FQNEAQ (reference sequence). V was trimmed by 4 bases and J by 6 bases, leaving 19 bases between them. The CDR3 has 15 amino acids. The CDR3 spells CASSSAPLDRGEQYF. The CDR3 bases are TGTGCCAGCAGCTCAGCTCCCTTGGACCGGGGCGAGCAGTACTTC.

The V gene is TRBV7-8, the J gene TRBJ2-1; a possible D gene is TRBD2 (6 bases). The CDR3 contains 16 residues. CDR1 is SGHVS and CDR2 is FQNEAQ in the germline V gene. V was clipped by 5 bases and J by 5 bases, with 19 bases between them. This chain's CDR3 is CASSPKVAGKNNEQFF. DNA of the CDR3: TGTGCCAGCAGCCCAAAGGTGGCGGGGAAAAACAATGAGCAGTTCTTC.

This clonotype was detected ten times or more. V gene TRBV19 combines with J gene TRBJ1-5, with 7 nucleotides matching TRBD1. The CDR3 is 13 residues long. Germline assignment: CDR1 LNHDA and CDR2 SQIVND (reference sequence). Trimming removed 7 bases from V and 5 bases from J; junction bases left unmatched: 5. CDR3 sequence (DNA): TGTGCCAGTAATTTAGGGGGCTATCAGCCCCAGCATTTT. Translating it yields CASNLGGYQPQHF.